This TCR beta chain was captured in a study of blood T cell repertoires in COVID-19. Study-level information: Italy, Spain and the United States were the sources of the convalescent and acute COVID-19 samples. Sources were T cells, B-cell-depleted T cells, or PBMCs; the material itself was cDNA or gDNA.

Seattle's cohort entered during active infection and was followed longitudinally. Original methodology: For nucleated cells, counts were estimated from reference gene primer amplification. Profiling relied on immunoSEQ multiplex PCR, and the TCRdb table lists in-frame clones only, not all of them. V and J calls and clone size are given by that table; D and trimming were obtained from the DNA. Among around 260,000 clones listed, about 88% were seen once. This receptor was obtained from a woman in her fifties or sixties with COVID-19, enrolled during active disease. The source material was peripheral blood.

The CDR3 DNA is TGCGCCAGCAGCCAAGATATGGCTTCCTTCGAGCCCCAGCATTTT. Protein product: CASSQDMASFEPQHF. V usage is TRBV4-3 and J usage is TRBJ1-5; D not certain. The CDR3 has 15 residues. Trimming shortened V by 0 bases and J by 8 bases, and 14 bases separated the two germline ends. Germline CDR1 is LGHNA and CDR2 is YSLEER.